The clone carrying this T cell receptor (beta chain) was found once. The J segment lost 6 bases and the V segment lost 4 bases, leaving 14 bases of the junction unmatched. The germline gives CDR1 LGHNA, CDR2 YNFKEQ. The CDR3 runs to 18 residues. Original processing notes: Researchers report that nucleated cell counts were estimated from reference gene primer amplification. The repertoire was sequenced with immunoSEQ multiplex PCR; TCRdb's copy has only in-frame clones and lacks some. V and J calls and clone size follow that table, whereas D and trimming were derived from the DNA. The sample consists of about 190,000 clones, around four fifths of them appearing once. The sample originates from a study of blood T cell repertoires in COVID-19. The wider study: Italy, Spain and the United States were the sources of the convalescent and acute COVID-19 samples. PBMCs, B-cell-depleted T cells, or T cells provided the cDNA or gDNA that made up the material.

The material sequenced was peripheral blood. The TCR was taken from a woman aged 40 to 50 with acute or convalescent COVID-19. The V and J genes are TRBV4-2 and TRBJ2-7; 14 bases align to TRBD2. The CDR3 nucleotides read TGTGCCAGCAGCCTCGAACCGGGACTAGCGGGAGATGCAATCGAGCAGTACTTC. It is translated as CASSLEPGLAGDAIEQYF.